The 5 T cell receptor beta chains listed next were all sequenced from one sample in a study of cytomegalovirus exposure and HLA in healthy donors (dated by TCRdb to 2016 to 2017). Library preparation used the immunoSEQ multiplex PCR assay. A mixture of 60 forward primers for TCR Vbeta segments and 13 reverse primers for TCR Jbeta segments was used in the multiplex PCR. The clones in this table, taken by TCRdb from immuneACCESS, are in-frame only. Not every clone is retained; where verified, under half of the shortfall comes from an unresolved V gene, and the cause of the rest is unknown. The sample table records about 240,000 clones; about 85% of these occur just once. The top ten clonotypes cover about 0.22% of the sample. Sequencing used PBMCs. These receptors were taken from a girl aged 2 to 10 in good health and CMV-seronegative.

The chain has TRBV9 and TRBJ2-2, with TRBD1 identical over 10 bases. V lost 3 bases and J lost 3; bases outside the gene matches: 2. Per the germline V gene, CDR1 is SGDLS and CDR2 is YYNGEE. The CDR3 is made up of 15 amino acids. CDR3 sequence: CASSATGGDTGELFF. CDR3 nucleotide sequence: TGTGCCAGCAGCGCGACAGGGGGCGACACCGGGGAGCTGTTTTTT.

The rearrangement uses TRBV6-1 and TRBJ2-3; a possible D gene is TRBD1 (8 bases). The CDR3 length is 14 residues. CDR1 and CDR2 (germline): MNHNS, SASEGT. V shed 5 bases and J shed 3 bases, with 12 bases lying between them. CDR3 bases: TGTGCCAGCAGTACAGGGGGAGGGACAGATACGCAGTATTTT. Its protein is CASSTGGGTDTQYF.

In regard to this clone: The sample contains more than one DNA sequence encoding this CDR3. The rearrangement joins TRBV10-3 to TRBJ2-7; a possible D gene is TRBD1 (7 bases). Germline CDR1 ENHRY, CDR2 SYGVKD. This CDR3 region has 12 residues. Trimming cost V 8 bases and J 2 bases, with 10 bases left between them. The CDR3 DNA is TGTGCCATCGGCGGGACAGCCTACGAGCAGTACTTC. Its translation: CAIGGTAYEQYF.

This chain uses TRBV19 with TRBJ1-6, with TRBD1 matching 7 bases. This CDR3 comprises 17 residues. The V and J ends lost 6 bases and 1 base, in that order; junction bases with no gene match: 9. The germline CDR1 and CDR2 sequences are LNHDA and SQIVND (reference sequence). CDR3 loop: CASRDRLERSYNSPLHF. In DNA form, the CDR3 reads TGTGCCAGTAGGGACAGGCTCGAACGTTCCTATAATTCACCCCTCCACTTT.

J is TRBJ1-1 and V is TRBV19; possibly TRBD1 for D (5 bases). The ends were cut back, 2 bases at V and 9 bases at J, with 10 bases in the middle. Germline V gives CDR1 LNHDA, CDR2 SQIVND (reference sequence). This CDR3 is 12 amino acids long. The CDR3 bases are TGTGCCAGTAGTATACAGGGCAGGAAAGCTTTCTTT. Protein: CASSIQGRKAFF. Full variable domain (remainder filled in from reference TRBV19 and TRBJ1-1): DGGITQSPKYLFRKEGQNVTLSCEQNLNHDAMYWYRQDPGQGLRLIYYSQIVNDFQKGDIAEGYSVSREKKESFPLTVTSAQKNPTAFYLCASSIQGRKAFFGQGTRLTVV.